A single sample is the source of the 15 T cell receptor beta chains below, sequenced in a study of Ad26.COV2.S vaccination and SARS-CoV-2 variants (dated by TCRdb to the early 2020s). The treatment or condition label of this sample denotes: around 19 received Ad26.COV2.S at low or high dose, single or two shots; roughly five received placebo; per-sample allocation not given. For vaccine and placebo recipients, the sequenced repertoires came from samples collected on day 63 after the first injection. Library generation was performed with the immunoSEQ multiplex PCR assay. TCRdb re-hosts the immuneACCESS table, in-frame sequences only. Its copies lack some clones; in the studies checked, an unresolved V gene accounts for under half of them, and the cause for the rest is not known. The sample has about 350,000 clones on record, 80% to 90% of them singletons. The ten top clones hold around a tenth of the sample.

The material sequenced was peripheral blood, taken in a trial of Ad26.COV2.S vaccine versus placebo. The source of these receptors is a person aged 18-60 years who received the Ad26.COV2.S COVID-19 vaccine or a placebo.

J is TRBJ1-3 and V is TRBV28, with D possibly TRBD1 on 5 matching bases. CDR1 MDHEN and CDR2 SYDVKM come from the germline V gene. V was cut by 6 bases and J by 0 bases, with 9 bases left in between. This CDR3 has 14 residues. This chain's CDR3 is CASRAGTSGNTIYF. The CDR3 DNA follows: TGTGCCAGCAGAGCCGGGACCTCTGGAAACACCATATATTTT.

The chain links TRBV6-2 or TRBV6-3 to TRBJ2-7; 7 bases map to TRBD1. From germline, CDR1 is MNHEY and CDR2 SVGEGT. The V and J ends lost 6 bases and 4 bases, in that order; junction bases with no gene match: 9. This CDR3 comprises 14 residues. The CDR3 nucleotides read TGTGCCAGCAGCCACGGGACAGCAAATTACGAGCAGTACTTC. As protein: CASSHGTANYEQYF.

As DNA, the CDR3 is TGTGCCAGCTCACCAATCCGGGACAGCATTTGGCAGTACTTC. Its translation: CASSPIRDSIWQYF. This chain uses TRBV18 with TRBJ2-7, with 7 bases matching TRBD1. Germline assignment: CDR1 KGHSH and CDR2 LQKENI. The CDR3 has 14 amino acids. V lost 2 bases and J lost 9; bases outside the gene matches: 10.

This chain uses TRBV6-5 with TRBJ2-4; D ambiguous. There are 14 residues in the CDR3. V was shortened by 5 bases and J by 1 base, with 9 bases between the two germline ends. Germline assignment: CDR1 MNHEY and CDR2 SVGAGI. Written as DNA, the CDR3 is TGTGCCAGCAGTCTTGACACTGCCAAAAACATTCAGTACTTC. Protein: CASSLDTAKNIQYF.

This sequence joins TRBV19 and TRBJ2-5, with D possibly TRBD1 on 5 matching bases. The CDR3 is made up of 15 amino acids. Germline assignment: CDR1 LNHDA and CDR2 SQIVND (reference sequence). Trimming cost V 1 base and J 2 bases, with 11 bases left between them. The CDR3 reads CASSIVGAGQETQYF. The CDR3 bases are TGTGCCAGTAGTATAGTTGGGGCAGGGCAAGAGACCCAGTACTTC.

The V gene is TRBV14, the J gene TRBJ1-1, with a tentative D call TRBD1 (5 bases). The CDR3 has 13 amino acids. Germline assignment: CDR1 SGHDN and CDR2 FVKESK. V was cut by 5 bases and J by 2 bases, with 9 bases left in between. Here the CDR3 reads CASSAGTNTEAFF. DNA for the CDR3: TGTGCCAGCAGCGCAGGGACTAACACTGAAGCTTTCTTT.

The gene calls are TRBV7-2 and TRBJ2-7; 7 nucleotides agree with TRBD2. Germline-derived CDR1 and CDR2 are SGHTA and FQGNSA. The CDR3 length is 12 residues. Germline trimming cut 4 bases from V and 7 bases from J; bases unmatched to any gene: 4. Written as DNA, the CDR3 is TGTGCCAGCAGCTCCCCGGGGGGAGAGCAGTACTTC. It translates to CASSSPGGEQYF.

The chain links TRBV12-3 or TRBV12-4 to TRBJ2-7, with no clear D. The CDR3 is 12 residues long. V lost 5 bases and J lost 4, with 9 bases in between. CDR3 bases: TGTGCCAGCAGTCCCTCGGGTTACGAGCAGTACTTC. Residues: CASSPSGYEQYF.

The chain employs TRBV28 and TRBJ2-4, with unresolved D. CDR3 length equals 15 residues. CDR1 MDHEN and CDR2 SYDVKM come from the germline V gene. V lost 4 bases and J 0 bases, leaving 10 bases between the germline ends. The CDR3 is CASSSQELAKNIQYF. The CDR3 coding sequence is TGTGCCAGCAGTTCCCAAGAACTAGCCAAAAACATTCAGTACTTC.

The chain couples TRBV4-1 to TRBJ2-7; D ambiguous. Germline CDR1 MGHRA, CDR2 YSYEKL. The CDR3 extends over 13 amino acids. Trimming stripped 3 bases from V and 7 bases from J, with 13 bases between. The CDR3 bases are TGCGCCAGCAGCCAGGACGGGTATAGGGAGCAGTACTTC. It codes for CASSQDGYREQYF.

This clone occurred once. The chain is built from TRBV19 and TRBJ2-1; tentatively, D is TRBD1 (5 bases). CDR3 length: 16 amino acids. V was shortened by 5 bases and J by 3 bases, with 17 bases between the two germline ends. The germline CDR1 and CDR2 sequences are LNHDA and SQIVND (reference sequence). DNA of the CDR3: TGTGCCAGTAGTTGGGCAGGGATTACAAGCTACAATGAGCAGTTCTTC. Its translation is CASSWAGITSYNEQFF.

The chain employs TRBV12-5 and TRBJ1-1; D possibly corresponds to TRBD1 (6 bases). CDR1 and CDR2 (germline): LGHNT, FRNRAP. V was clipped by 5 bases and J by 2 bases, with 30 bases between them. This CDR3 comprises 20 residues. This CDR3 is CASGLGSGRGVSKSNTEAFF. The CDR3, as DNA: TGTGCTAGTGGTCTCGGATCAGGTAGGGGGGTATCGAAATCCAACACTGAAGCTTTCTTT.

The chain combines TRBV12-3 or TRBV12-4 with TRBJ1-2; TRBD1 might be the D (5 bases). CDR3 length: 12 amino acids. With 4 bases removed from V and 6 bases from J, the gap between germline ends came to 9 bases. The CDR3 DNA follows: TGTGCCAGCAGTTCAGGGTATAATGGCTACACCTTC. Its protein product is CASSSGYNGYTF.

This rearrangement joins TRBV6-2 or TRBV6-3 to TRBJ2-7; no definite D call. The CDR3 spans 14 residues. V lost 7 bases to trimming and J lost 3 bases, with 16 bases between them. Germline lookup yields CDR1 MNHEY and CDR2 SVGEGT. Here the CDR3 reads CASTPTDPSYEQYF. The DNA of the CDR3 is TGTGCCAGCACCCCGACGGACCCGAGCTACGAGCAGTACTTC.

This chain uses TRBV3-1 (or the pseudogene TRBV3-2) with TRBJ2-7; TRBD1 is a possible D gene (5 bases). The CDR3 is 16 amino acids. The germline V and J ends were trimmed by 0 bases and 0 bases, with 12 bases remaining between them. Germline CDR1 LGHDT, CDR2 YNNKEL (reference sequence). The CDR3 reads CASSQDEGASSYEQYF. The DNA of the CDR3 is TGTGCCAGCAGCCAAGATGAAGGGGCAAGCTCCTACGAGCAGTACTTC.